The 5 T cell receptor beta chains below all came from one sample that was sequenced in a study of Graves' ophthalmopathy and Graves' hyperthyroidism. CDR3 regions of TCR beta were amplified from RNA transcripts. RT-PCR with HTBI primers came first, then second-round multiplex PCR. MiXCR, run by TCRdb on the multiplex PCR reads, gives a single entry per CDR3 protein. This table has over 450,000 distinct CDR3 sequences, under 15% appearing once. The sequencing input was blood. The receptor set was obtained from a woman aged 25 to 39 with Graves' ophthalmopathy.

This rearrangement joins TRBV5-1 to TRBJ2-2; D possibly corresponds to TRBD1 (6 bases). V lost 6 bases, J lost 3 bases, and 12 bases lay in between. Germline V CDR1 and CDR2: SGHRS, YFSETQ. The length of the CDR3 is 14 residues. The CDR3 spells CASTQDSYTGELFF. CDR3 nucleotides: TGCGCCAGCACCCAGGACAGCTACACCGGGGAGCTGTTTTTT.

The sample holds many counts of this clonotype. The genes are TRBV4-2 and TRBJ2-7; 9 bases are a match to TRBD2. The germline V gene has CDR1 LGHNA and CDR2 YNFKEQ. J lost 4 bases, V lost 4 bases, and 11 bases had no gene match. This CDR3 region has 16 residues. In DNA form, the CDR3 reads TGTGCCAGCAGCCGAGGGTTTAGCGGGGGAGGGTACGAGCAGTACTTC. This translates into CASSRGFSGGGYEQYF.

This clonotype was recorded many times. The chain combines TRBV12-3 or TRBV12-4 with TRBJ2-7, with 7 bases matching TRBD1. Trimming took 6 bases from V and 3 from J; bases not matched to a gene: 5. The CDR3 contains 13 residues. CDR3 bases: TGTGCCAGCAGCAAAGGGACAGACTACGAGCAGTACTTC. As protein: CASSKGTDYEQYF.

This clonotype was detected ten times or more. V and J are TRBV6-5 and TRBJ2-7, with D perhaps matching TRBD2 (6 bases). CDR3 length: 15 residues. V lost 6 bases, J lost 0 bases, and 15 bases lay in between. Germline V gene data show CDR1 as MNHEY and CDR2 as SVGAGI. The CDR3 DNA follows: TGTGCCAGCAGCTCTACTAGCCGCAGCTCCTACGAGCAGTACTTC. This encodes CASSSTSRSSYEQYF.

In its sample, this clonotype was seen many times. The chain links TRBV30 to TRBJ2-7; TRBD2 matches 7 bases. The germline V gene encodes CDR1 GTSNPN and CDR2 SVGIG (reference sequence). V shed 0 bases and J 7 bases; nucleotides not matched to a gene: 6. This CDR3 spans 13 amino acids. The CDR3 DNA reads TGTGCCTGGAGTGTCGAGGGAGGGAGTGAGCAGTACTTC. Residues: CAWSVEGGSEQYF.